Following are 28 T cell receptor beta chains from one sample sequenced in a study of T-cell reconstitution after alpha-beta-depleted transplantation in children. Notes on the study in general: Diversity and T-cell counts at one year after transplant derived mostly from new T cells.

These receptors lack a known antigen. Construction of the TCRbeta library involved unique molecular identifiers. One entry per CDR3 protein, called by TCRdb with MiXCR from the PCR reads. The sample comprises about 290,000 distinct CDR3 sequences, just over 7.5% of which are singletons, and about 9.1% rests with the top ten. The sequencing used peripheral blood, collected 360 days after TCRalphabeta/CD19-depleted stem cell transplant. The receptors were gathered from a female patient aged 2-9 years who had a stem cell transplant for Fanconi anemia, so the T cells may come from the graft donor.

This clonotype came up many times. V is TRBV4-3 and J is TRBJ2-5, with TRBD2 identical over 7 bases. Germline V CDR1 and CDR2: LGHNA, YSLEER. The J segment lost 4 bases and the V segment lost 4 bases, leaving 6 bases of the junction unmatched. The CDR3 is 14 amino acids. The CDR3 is CASSPRGGAETQYF. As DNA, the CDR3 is TGCGCCAGCAGCCCGCGCGGGGGAGCAGAGACCCAGTACTTC.

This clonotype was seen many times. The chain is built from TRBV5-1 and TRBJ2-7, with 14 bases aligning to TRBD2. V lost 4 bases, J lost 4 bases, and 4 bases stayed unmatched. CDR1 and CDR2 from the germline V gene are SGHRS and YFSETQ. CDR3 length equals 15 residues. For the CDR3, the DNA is TGCGCCAGCAGCCAGACTAGCGGGAGGGCTTACGAGCAGTACTTC. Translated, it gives CASSQTSGRAYEQYF. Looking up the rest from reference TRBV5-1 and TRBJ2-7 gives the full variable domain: KAGVTQTPRYLIKTRGQQVTLSCSPISGHRSVSWYQQTPGQGLQFLFEYFSETQRNKGNFPGRFSGRQFSNSRSEMNVSTLELGDSALYLCASSQTSGRAYEQYFGPGTRLTVT.

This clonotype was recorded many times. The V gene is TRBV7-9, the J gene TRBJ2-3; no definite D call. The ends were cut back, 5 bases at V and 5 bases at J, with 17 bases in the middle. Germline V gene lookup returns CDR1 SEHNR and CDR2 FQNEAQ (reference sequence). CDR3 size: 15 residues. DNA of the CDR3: TGTGCCAGCAGCCCACGAGGCGGCCGTAAAGATACGCAGTATTTT. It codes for CASSPRGGRKDTQYF.

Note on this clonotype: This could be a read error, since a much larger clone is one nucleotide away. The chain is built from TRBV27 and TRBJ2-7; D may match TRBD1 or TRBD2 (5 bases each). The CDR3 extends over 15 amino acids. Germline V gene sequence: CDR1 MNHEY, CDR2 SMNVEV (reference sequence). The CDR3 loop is CASSFLGTDSYEQNF. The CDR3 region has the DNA TGTGCCAGCAGTTTTCTCGGGACGGACTCCTACGAGCAGAACTTC.

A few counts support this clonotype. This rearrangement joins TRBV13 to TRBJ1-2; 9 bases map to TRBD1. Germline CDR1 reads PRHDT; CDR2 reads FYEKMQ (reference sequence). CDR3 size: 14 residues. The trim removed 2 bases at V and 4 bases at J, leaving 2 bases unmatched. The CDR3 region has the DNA TGTGCCAGCAGCTTAAGGGGACAGGGCTATGGCTACACCTTC. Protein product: CASSLRGQGYGYTF.

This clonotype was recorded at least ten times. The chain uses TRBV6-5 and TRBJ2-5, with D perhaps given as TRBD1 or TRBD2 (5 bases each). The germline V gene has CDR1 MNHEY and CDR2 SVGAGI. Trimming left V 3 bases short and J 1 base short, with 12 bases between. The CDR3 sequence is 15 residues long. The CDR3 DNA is TGTGCCAGCAGTTATACCGGGGCTAGCCAAGAGACCCAGTACTTC. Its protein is CASSYTGASQETQYF.

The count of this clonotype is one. The CDR3 DNA is TGTGCCAGCGGATTCGGGGAAGCTCAGCCCCAGCATTTT. Amino acid sequence: CASGFGEAQPQHF. This chain links TRBV27 with TRBJ1-5; D gene uncertain. Germline V gene data show CDR1 as MNHEY and CDR2 as SMNVEV (reference sequence). With 8 bases removed from V and 6 bases from J, the gap between germline ends came to 14 bases. This CDR3 has 13 amino acids.

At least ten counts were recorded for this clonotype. DNA of the CDR3: TGCAGTGCTCCCGGGACAGGGGGCGGCACCAAAAACATTCAGTACTTC. Residues: CSAPGTGGGTKNIQYF. J is TRBJ2-4 and V is TRBV20-1; TRBD1 aligns across 12 bases. This CDR3 spans 16 amino acids. Germline V gene sequence: CDR1 DFQATT, CDR2 SNEGSKA (reference sequence). V was pared by 5 bases and J by 2 bases, with 7 bases of the junction left unmatched.

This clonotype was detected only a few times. The CDR3 protein is CASSLGSGYEQYV. The CDR3 coding sequence is TGTGCCAGCAGCTTGGGTAGCGGGTACGAGCAGTACGTC. The chain recombines TRBV5-6 with TRBJ2-7, with TRBD2 matching over 7 bases. V lost 0 bases, J lost 4 bases, and 1 base stayed unmatched. Germline V gene data show CDR1 as SGHDT and CDR2 as YYEEEE. There are 13 residues in the CDR3.

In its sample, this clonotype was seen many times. The CDR3 region has the DNA TGCAGGGGGACTAGCGGGGGGCCCTCCTACAATGAGCAGTTCTTC. This translates into CRGTSGGPSYNEQFF. V usage is TRBV20-1 and J usage is TRBJ2-1, with 15 bases aligning to TRBD2. Germline assignment: CDR1 DFQATT and CDR2 SNEGSKA (reference sequence). This CDR3 region has 15 residues.

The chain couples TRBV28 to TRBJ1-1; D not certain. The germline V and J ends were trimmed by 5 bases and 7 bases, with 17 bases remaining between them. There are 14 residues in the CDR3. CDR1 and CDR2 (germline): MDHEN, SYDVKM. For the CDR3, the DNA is TGTGCCAGCAGTCTAACTTTAGACGATGGTGAAGCTTTCTTT. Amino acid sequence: CASSLTLDDGEAFF. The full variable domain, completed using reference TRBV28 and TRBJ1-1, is DVKVTQSSRYLVKRTGEKVFLECVQDMDHENMFWYRQDPGLGLRLIYFSYDVKMKEKGDIPEGYSVSREKKERFSLILESASTNQTSMYLCASSLTLDDGEAFFGQGTRLTVV.

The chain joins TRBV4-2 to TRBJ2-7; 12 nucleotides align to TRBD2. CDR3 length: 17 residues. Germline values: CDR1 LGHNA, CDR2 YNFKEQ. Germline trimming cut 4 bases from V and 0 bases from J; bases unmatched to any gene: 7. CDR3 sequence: CASSLGLAGPSSYEQYF. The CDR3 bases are TGTGCCAGCAGCCTCGGACTAGCGGGACCGTCCTCCTACGAGCAGTACTTC.

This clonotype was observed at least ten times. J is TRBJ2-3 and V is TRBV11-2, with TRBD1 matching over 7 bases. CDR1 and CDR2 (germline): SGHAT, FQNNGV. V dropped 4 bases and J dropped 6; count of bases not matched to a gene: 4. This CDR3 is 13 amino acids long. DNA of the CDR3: TGTGCCAGCAGCTCCCCCAGGGGGGATACGCAGTATTTT. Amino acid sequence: CASSSPRGDTQYF.

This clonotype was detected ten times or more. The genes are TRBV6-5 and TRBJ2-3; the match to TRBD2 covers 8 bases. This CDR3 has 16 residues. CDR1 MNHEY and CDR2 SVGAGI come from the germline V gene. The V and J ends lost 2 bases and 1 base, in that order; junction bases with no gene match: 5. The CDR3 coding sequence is TGTGCCAGCAGTTACCGGGGGCGGGGGGGCACAGATACGCAGTATTTT. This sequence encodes CASSYRGRGGTDTQYF.

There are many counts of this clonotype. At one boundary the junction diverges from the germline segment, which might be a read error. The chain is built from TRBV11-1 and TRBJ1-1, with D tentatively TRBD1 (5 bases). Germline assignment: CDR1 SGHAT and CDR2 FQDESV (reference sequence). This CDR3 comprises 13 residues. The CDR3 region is CASSTTANTEVFF. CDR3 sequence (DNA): TGTGCCAGCAGCACGACAGCGAACACTGAAGTTTTCTTT.

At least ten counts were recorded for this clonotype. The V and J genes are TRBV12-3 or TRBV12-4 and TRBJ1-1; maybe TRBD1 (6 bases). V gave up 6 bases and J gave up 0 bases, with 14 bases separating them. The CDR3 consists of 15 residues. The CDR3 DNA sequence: TGTGCCAGCAGACTGTCAGGGGCAATGAACACTGAAGCTTTCTTT. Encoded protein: CASRLSGAMNTEAFF.

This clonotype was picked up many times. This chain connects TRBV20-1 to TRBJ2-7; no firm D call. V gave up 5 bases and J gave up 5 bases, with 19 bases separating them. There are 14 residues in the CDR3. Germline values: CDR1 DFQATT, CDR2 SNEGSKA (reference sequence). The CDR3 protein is CSARRRSLGDEQYF. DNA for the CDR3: TGCAGTGCTCGGCGTCGGAGTCTGGGTGACGAGCAGTACTTC.

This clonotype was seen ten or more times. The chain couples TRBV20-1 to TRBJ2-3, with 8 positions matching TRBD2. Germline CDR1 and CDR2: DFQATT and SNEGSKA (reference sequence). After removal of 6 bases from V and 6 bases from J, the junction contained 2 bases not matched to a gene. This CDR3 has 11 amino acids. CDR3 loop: CSAPSGDTQYF. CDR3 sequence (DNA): TGCAGTGCACCTAGCGGGGATACGCAGTATTTT.

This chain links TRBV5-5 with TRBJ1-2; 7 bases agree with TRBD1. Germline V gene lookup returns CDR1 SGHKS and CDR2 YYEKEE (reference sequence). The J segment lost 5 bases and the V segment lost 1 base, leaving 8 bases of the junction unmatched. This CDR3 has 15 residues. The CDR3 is CASSLTPGQRYGYTF. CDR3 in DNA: TGTGCCAGCAGCTTGACCCCGGGACAGCGTTATGGCTACACCTTC.

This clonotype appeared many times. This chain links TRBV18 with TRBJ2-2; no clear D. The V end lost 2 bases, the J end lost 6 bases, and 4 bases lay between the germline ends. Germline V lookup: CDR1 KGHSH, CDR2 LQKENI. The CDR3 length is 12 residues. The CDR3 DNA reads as TGTGCCAGCTCACCAGTTCCCGGGGAGCTGTTTTTT. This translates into CASSPVPGELFF.

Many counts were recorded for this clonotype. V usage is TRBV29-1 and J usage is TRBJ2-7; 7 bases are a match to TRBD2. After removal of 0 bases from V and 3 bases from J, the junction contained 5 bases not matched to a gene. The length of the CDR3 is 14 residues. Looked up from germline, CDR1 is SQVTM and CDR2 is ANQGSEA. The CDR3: CSVEEGGLSYEQYV. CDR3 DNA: TGCAGCGTTGAAGAGGGAGGGTTGAGCTACGAGCAGTACGTC.

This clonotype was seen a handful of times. CDR3 DNA sequence: TGCGCCAGCACGCCCGGGGCGGCCGCAACTAATGAAAAACTGTTTTTT. Amino acid sequence: CASTPGAAATNEKLFF. The rearrangement uses TRBV5-1 and TRBJ1-4, with a tentative D call TRBD1 (5 bases). Germline values: CDR1 SGHRS, CDR2 YFSETQ. The CDR3 loop spans 16 amino acids. Trimming removed 6 bases from V and 0 bases from J, with 15 bases in between.

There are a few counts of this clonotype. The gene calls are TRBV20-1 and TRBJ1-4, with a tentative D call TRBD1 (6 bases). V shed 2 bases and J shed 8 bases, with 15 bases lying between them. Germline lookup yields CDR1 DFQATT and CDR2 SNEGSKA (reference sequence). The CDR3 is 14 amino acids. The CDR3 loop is CSARQQGVNEKLFF. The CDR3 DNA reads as TGCAGTGCTAGACAACAGGGCGTAAACGAAAAACTGTTTTTT.

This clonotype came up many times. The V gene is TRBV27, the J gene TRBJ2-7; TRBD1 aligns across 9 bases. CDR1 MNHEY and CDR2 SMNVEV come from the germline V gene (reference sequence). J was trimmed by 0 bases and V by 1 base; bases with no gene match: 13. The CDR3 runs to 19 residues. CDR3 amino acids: CASSLYGWGQGKSSYEQYF. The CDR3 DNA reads TGTGCCAGCAGTTTATATGGGTGGGGACAGGGTAAGAGCTCCTACGAGCAGTACTTC.

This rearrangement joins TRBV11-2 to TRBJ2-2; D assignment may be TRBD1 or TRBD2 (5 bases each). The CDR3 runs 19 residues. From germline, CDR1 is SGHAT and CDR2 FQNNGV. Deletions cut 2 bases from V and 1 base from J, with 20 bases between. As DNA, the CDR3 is TGTGCCAGCAGCTTACGACGGCCACCCGGGGACGGGAACACCGGGGAGCTGTTTTTT. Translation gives CASSLRRPPGDGNTGELFF.

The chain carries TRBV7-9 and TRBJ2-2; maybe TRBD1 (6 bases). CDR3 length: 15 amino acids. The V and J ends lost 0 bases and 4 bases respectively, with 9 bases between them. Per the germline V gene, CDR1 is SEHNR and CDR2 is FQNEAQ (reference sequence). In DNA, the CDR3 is TGTGCCAGCAGCTTAGCGGGGGCGACCACCGGGGAGCTGTTTTTT. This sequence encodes CASSLAGATTGELFF.

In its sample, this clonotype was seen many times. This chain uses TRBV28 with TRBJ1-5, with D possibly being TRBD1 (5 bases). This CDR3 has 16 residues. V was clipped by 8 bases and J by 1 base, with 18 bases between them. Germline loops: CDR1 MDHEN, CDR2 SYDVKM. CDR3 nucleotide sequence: TGTGCCAGCGCAAGTCTCAGGACATCAAGCAATCAGCCCCAGCATTTT. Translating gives CASASLRTSSNQPQHF.

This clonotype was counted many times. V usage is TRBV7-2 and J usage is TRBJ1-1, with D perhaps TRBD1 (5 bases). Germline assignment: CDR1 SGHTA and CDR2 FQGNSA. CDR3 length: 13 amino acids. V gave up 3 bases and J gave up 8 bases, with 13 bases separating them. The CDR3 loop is CASSFGHLREAFF. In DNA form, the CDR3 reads TGTGCCAGCAGCTTCGGACATTTACGGGAAGCTTTCTTT.